This T cell receptor beta chain was identified in a study of T cell repertoires in cytomegalovirus infection. MiXCR, run by TCRdb on the reads, gives a single entry per CDR3 protein. This table holds roughly 190,000 distinct CDR3 sequences, approximately 9.7% found once. This clonotype was found many times. The TCR sequence derives from a human donor in good health (CMV status not recorded). Some clones in this sample may be carry-over from other donors' samples. Sequenced material: PBMCs.

CDR3 DNA: TGTGCCAGTAGACGTGACGTGGGAATCCAAAAAAACATTCAGTACTTC. Translation gives CASRRDVGIQKNIQYF. The chain has TRBV19 and TRBJ2-4; D is unclear. Trimming stripped 6 bases from V and 4 bases from J, with 19 bases between. The germline V gene encodes CDR1 LNHDA and CDR2 SQIVND (reference sequence). CDR3 length equals 16 residues.